This T cell receptor (beta chain) emerged from a study of cytomegalovirus exposure and HLA in healthy donors. The wider study: About 79% of approximately 400 genotyped donors fell in the Caucasian-associated ancestry cluster.

60 Vbeta and 13 Jbeta primers were used in PCR. The method was immunoSEQ multiplex PCR; TCRdb's version includes in-frame clones alone and lacks a portion of them. The top ten hold roughly 5% of the sample, which has 170,000 or so clones, almost 85% seen once. The CDR3 has 12 amino acids. Germline CDR1 is SGDLS and CDR2 is YYNGEE. V gave up 3 bases and J gave up 8 bases, with 11 bases separating them. Sequenced material: PBMCs. This receptor was taken from a girl aged 10 to 17 in good health and CMV-seropositive. The J gene is TRBJ1-2, the V gene TRBV9, with D unresolved. The CDR3 reads CASSASEVGYTF. Here the CDR3 DNA reads TGTGCCAGCAGCGCGTCTGAGGTGGGCTACACCTTC.